The source of this TCR beta chain is a study of OX40 agonist ivuxolimab in advanced cancers. Overall study findings and caveats: Also showing low normalized T-cell clonal expansion were some of the nonresponders.

A word on this clone: The target antigen is unknown.

Sequencing used immunoSEQ multiplex PCR; TCRdb keeps in-frame clones, though not all of them. This sample has 50,000 to 70,000 clones, with roughly 87% found just once. The CDR3 consists of 13 residues. The V end was cut by 3 bases, the J end by 1 base, with 6 bases between. Germline V CDR1 and CDR2: MNHEY, SMNVEV (reference sequence). Sequencing used CD4+ or CD8+ T cells sorted from blood, obtained in a trial of the OX40 agonist ivuxolimab. The chain joins TRBV27 to TRBJ1-1; tentatively, D is TRBD1 (5 bases). This clonotype was sampled from an adult with an advanced solid tumor such as melanoma, head and neck, liver or kidney cancer. DNA of the CDR3: TGTGCCAGCAGTTTGGGGGGGAACACTGAAGCTTTCTTT. Translated, it gives CASSLGGNTEAFF.